Following are 31 T cell receptor beta chains from one sample sequenced in a study of vaccination effects on CD4 cells after COVID-19. The ViraFEST assay expanded antigen-specific CD4+ T cells with viral peptide pools before sequencing. It was after approximately 11 days of culture that CD4+ T cells were isolated. None of the vaccinated had previously contracted SARS-CoV-2, and their nucleocapsid antibodies tested negative. Clones were sequenced by immunoSEQ multiplex PCR, and TCRdb holds only the in-frame ones, with some missing. The top ten hold 9% to 15% of the sample, which has about 71,000 clones, 80% seen once. No antigen is known for these receptors. Source: CD4+ T cells from PBMCs cultured with SARS-CoV-2 spike peptides, taken before COVID-19 vaccination. Receptors originate from a human donor who received a COVID-19 vaccine.

This clone was observed a few times. The chain links TRBV19 to TRBJ1-2; no clear D gene. The CDR3 has 16 residues. CDR1 LNHDA and CDR2 SQIVND come from the germline V gene (reference sequence). The V and J ends lost 3 bases and 0 bases respectively, with 14 bases between them. The chain's CDR3 is CASSMAGGTTNYGYTF. In DNA form, the CDR3 reads TGTGCCAGTAGTATGGCAGGAGGAACTACTAACTATGGCTACACCTTC.

This clone has only a few counts. This chain connects TRBV10-3 to TRBJ1-6; the D gene is possibly TRBD1 (5 bases). The CDR3 contains 14 residues. V was trimmed by 8 bases and J by 0 bases, leaving 8 bases between them. Germline loops: CDR1 ENHRY, CDR2 SYGVKD. CDR3 in amino acids: CAIGAVSYNSPLHF. CDR3 in DNA: TGTGCCATCGGGGCGGTCTCCTATAATTCACCCCTCCACTTT.

This clone was seen a few times. This chain links TRBV2 with TRBJ2-7; 8 bases are a match to TRBD2. This CDR3 has 15 amino acids. CDR1 SNHLY and CDR2 FYNNEI come from the germline V gene. V lost 5 bases to trimming and J lost 3 bases; unmatched junction nucleotides: 9. The chain's CDR3 is CASSWAGGEGYEQYV. The CDR3 bases are TGTGCCAGCAGTTGGGCGGGAGGTGAAGGCTACGAGCAGTACGTC.

This clone was detected only a few times. The chain is built from TRBV10-1 and TRBJ2-2; D is undetermined. CDR1 is WNHNN, CDR2 SYGVQD, per germline (reference sequence). The V gene lost 3 bases and the J gene lost 3 bases, with 8 bases spanning the gap. This CDR3 has 14 amino acids. The CDR3 bases are TGCGCCAGCAGTGATTTCGGGTACACCGGGGAGCTGTTTTTT. Protein product: CASSDFGYTGELFF.

The chain combines TRBV5-1 with TRBJ2-3; D call uncertain. V shed 0 bases and J shed 4 bases, with 12 bases lying between them. This CDR3 spans 15 amino acids. The germline V gene has CDR1 SGHRS and CDR2 YFSETQ. The CDR3 DNA reads as TGCGCCAGCAGCTTGGAACCGTTAGAGGCAGATACGCAGTATTTT. This sequence encodes CASSLEPLEADTQYF.

The CDR3 DNA reads as TGTGCCAGCAGGACGACAGGGGTTGATGTAGCTTTCTTT. Its translation: CASRTTGVDVAFF. The chain employs TRBV27 and TRBJ1-1; TRBD1 matches at 8 bases. V dropped 6 bases and J dropped 10; count of bases not matched to a gene: 10. This CDR3 spans 13 amino acids. Germline V gene lookup returns CDR1 MNHEY and CDR2 SMNVEV (reference sequence).

The chain carries TRBV11-2 and TRBJ1-2, with D tentatively TRBD1 (5 bases). Germline CDR1 reads SGHAT; CDR2 reads FQNNGV. The CDR3 sequence is 16 residues long. The V gene lost 2 bases and the J gene lost 5 bases, with 18 bases spanning the gap. CDR3 sequence: CASSLTRPPGEYGYTF. The CDR3 DNA reads as TGTGCCAGCAGCTTAACTAGGCCTCCGGGGGAATATGGCTACACCTTC.

This chain uses TRBV5-6 with TRBJ1-4; 7 bases align to TRBD1. The CDR3 length is 14 residues. V was clipped by 4 bases and J by 4 bases; unmatched bases: 4. Germline lookup yields CDR1 SGHDT and CDR2 YYEEEE. The CDR3 bases are TGTGCCAGCAGCAGGGGGACAGATAATGAAAAACTGTTTTTT. This encodes CASSRGTDNEKLFF.

The sample holds a few counts of this clone. CDR3 nucleotide sequence: TGCGCCAGCAGCTTGGCCGAGGGACAGTATGGCTACACCTTC. Translating gives CASSLAEGQYGYTF. This rearrangement joins TRBV5-1 to TRBJ1-2; TRBD1 aligns across 7 bases. V lost 0 bases, J lost 5 bases, and 4 bases stayed unmatched. The CDR3 loop spans 14 amino acids. Germline-derived CDR1 and CDR2 are SGHRS and YFSETQ. Complete variable domain (other parts from reference TRBV5-1 and TRBJ1-2): KAGVTQTPRYLIKTRGQQVTLSCSPISGHRSVSWYQQTPGQGLQFLFEYFSETQRNKGNFPGRFSGRQFSNSRSEMNVSTLELGDSALYLCASSLAEGQYGYTFGSGTRLTVV.

This clone was counted once. J is TRBJ2-5 and V is TRBV24-1, with D possibly matching TRBD1 (5 bases). V was shortened by 1 base and J by 3 bases, with 11 bases between the two germline ends. The CDR3 has 15 residues. The germline V gene encodes CDR1 KGHDR and CDR2 SFDVKD. This chain's CDR3 is CATSDFRQSKETQYF. As DNA, the CDR3 is TGTGCCACCAGTGATTTTAGACAGTCAAAAGAGACCCAGTACTTC.

This chain connects TRBV7-2 to TRBJ1-3; D remains unclear. This CDR3 region has 14 residues. V lost 1 base to trimming and J lost 3 bases, with 7 bases between them. Germline values: CDR1 SGHTA, CDR2 FQGNSA. CDR3 coding DNA: TGTGCCAGCAGCTTAGGGGGTGATGGAAACACCATATATTTT. Protein product: CASSLGGDGNTIYF.

The CDR3 protein is CASSLQRLATPGELFF. The CDR3 DNA reads as TGTGCCAGCAGCTTACAACGACTAGCAACCCCCGGGGAGCTGTTTTTT. This chain uses TRBV5-4 with TRBJ2-2, with TRBD2 matching 7 bases. Germline V lookup: CDR1 SGHNT, CDR2 YYREEE (reference sequence). CDR3 size: 16 residues. The V and J ends lost 2 bases and 6 bases, in that order; junction bases with no gene match: 10. The whole variable domain, filled in from reference TRBV5-4 and TRBJ2-2, reads ETGVTQSPTHLIKTRGQQVTLRCSSQSGHNTVSWYQQALGQGPQFIFQYYREEENGRGNFPPRFSGLQFPNYSSELNVNALELDDSALYLCASSLQRLATPGELFFGEGSRLTVL.

The rearrangement uses TRBV6-1 and TRBJ1-2; 7 bases fit TRBD1. In germline, CDR1 is MNHNS, CDR2 SASEGT. Germline trimming cut 5 bases from V and 3 bases from J; bases unmatched to any gene: 9. There are 15 residues in the CDR3. CDR3 amino acids: CASSFTTGIDYGYTF. The CDR3 coding sequence is TGTGCCAGCAGTTTTACGACAGGGATAGACTATGGCTACACCTTC.

J is TRBJ2-2 and V is TRBV4-3; 10 bases line up with TRBD1. CDR3 length: 19 amino acids. Per germline, CDR1 LGHNA and CDR2 YSLEER. The V segment lost 2 bases and the J segment 5 bases; nucleotides outside the gene matches: 14. CDR3 coding DNA: TGCGCCAGCAGCCAATTTGTGCAGGGACAGGGGTGGGAAACCGGGGAGCTGTTTTTT. It is translated as CASSQFVQGQGWETGELFF.

This chain's CDR3 is CAIANRGQGDTQYF. CDR3 nucleotide sequence: TGTGCCATCGCAAACAGGGGACAGGGAGATACGCAGTATTTT. This chain uses TRBV10-3 with TRBJ2-3; 9 bases are shared with TRBD1. Germline loops: CDR1 ENHRY, CDR2 SYGVKD. The CDR3 is 14 amino acids. V dropped 8 bases and J dropped 5; count of bases not matched to a gene: 8.

The CDR3 region is CASSQQTSYGYTF. The CDR3 DNA reads as TGTGCCAGCAGCCAACAGACAAGCTATGGCTACACCTTC. The chain recombines TRBV7-2 with TRBJ1-2, with D unresolved. V lost 5 bases to trimming and J lost 4 bases, with 11 bases between them. Germline CDR1 is SGHTA and CDR2 is FQGNSA. The CDR3 runs to 13 residues. Combining the CDR3 with reference TRBV7-2 and TRBJ1-2 gives the whole variable domain GAGVSQSPSNKVTEKGKDVELRCDPISGHTALYWYRQSLGQGLEFLIYFQGNSAPDKSGLPSDRFSAERTGGSVSTLTIQRTQQEDSAVYLCASSQQTSYGYTFGSGTRLTVV.

This chain joins TRBV6-2 or TRBV6-3 and TRBJ2-5; TRBD1 matches at 9 bases. With V trimmed by 6 bases and J by 1 base, 12 bases remained unmatched. The CDR3 totals 17 residues. Germline lookup yields CDR1 MNHEY and CDR2 SVGEGT. The CDR3 is CASSPRVGTGPQETQYF. The CDR3 coding sequence is TGTGCCAGCAGCCCTAGGGTGGGGACAGGGCCCCAAGAGACCCAGTACTTC.

The rearrangement joins TRBV19 to TRBJ1-4; D call uncertain. The V end was cut by 2 bases, the J end by 10 bases, with 8 bases between. The germline V gene encodes CDR1 LNHDA and CDR2 SQIVND (reference sequence). The CDR3 totals 12 residues. The CDR3 here is CASSIIGGKLFF. CDR3 coding DNA: TGTGCCAGTAGTATAATCGGCGGAAAACTGTTTTTT.

The chain uses TRBV3-1 (or the pseudogene TRBV3-2) and TRBJ2-5; TRBD2 matches 8 bases. From germline, CDR1 is LGHDT and CDR2 YNNKEL (reference sequence). The CDR3 totals 15 residues. J lost 6 bases, V lost 0 bases, and 6 bases had no gene match. The CDR3 is CASSQDRGTRKTQYF. For the CDR3, the DNA is TGTGCCAGCAGCCAAGATAGGGGGACTAGAAAGACCCAGTACTTC.

CDR3 sequence: CASSPGTGSTDTQYF. For the CDR3, the DNA is TGTGCCAGCTCTCCCGGGACAGGGAGCACAGATACGCAGTATTTT. The V gene is TRBV24-1, the J gene TRBJ2-3, with 9 nucleotides matching TRBD1. The CDR3 is 15 amino acids. V lost 11 bases and J lost 0; bases outside the gene matches: 8. Germline assignment: CDR1 KGHDR and CDR2 SFDVKD.

The chain uses TRBV27 and TRBJ2-3; 9 nucleotides agree with TRBD1. Per germline, CDR1 MNHEY and CDR2 SMNVEV (reference sequence). V shed 6 bases, J shed 0 bases, and the junction held 16 bases outside the gene matches. The CDR3 is 19 residues long. In DNA, the CDR3 is TGTGCCAGCAGGGGTCACGTGGTACCGACAGGGGGTAGCACAGATACGCAGTATTTT. Its translation: CASRGHVVPTGGSTDTQYF.

This CDR3 is CASSGGAGEQYV. DNA of the CDR3: TGTGCCAGCAGCGGGGGGGCTGGTGAGCAGTACGTC. The rearrangement joins TRBV6-5 to TRBJ2-7; 8 nucleotides line up with TRBD2. The CDR3 runs to 12 residues. Germline trimming cut 6 bases from V and 7 bases from J; bases unmatched to any gene: 5. The V gene's germline CDR1 is MNHEY and CDR2 SVGAGI.

This chain joins TRBV5-5 and TRBJ2-1; D unresolved. The CDR3 spans 14 residues. V lost 1 base to trimming and J lost 4 bases, with 9 bases between them. The germline V gene has CDR1 SGHKS and CDR2 YYEKEE (reference sequence). As DNA, the CDR3 is TGTGCCAGCAGCTTGAGTAGCCCATACAATGAGCAGTTCTTC. Its protein is CASSLSSPYNEQFF.

The chain recombines TRBV6-5 with TRBJ2-5; 8 bases are shared with TRBD1. Germline-derived CDR1 and CDR2 are MNHEY and SVGAGI. V dropped 2 bases and J dropped 4; count of bases not matched to a gene: 9. This CDR3 spans 16 amino acids. In DNA form, the CDR3 reads TGTGCCAGCAGTTACCGGGCAGGGGGCGTAGGAGAGACCCAGTACTTC. As protein: CASSYRAGGVGETQYF.

CDR3 in amino acids: CASSQLPGLAGQETQYF. For the CDR3, the DNA is TGCGCCAGCAGCCAATTGCCGGGACTAGCCGGCCAAGAGACCCAGTACTTC. The chain joins TRBV5-1 to TRBJ2-5, with 9 nucleotides matching TRBD2. Germline lookup yields CDR1 SGHRS and CDR2 YFSETQ. There are 17 residues in the CDR3. With 4 bases clipped from V and 1 base from J, the junction kept 11 bases outside the gene matches.

The chain recombines TRBV29-1 with TRBJ2-1, with TRBD1 as a possible D gene (8 bases). V lost 7 bases to trimming and J lost 6 bases, with 22 bases between them. The CDR3 runs to 15 residues. CDR1 and CDR2 (germline): SQVTM, ANQGSEA. In DNA form, the CDR3 reads TGCAGCGCTCCCCACAGGGGGGGGGCCCTCAATGAGCAGTTCTTC. Its protein product is CSAPHRGGALNEQFF.

The chain couples TRBV5-1 to TRBJ2-3; possibly TRBD2 for D (6 bases). Trimming pared 0 bases from V and 1 base from J, leaving 12 bases between. CDR1 is SGHRS and CDR2 is YFSETQ in the germline V gene. CDR3 length equals 16 residues. In DNA, the CDR3 is TGCGCCAGCAGCTTGGTTGCGGGACCAGGCACAGATACGCAGTATTTT. It yields the protein CASSLVAGPGTDTQYF.

This sequence joins TRBV20-1 and TRBJ1-2; TRBD1 is a possible D gene (5 bases). Germline V gene sequence: CDR1 DFQATT, CDR2 SNEGSKA (reference sequence). Trimming took off 3 bases at V and 0 bases at J, with 11 bases between the two ends. This CDR3 contains 14 residues. Here the CDR3 reads CSASSGTTNYGYTF. CDR3 bases: TGCAGTGCTAGTTCAGGGACCACTAACTATGGCTACACCTTC.

The chain recombines TRBV5-1 with TRBJ1-3; no definite D call. Per germline, CDR1 SGHRS and CDR2 YFSETQ. V gave up 0 bases and J gave up 0 bases, with 7 bases separating them. This CDR3 comprises 15 residues. The CDR3, as DNA: TGCGCCAGCAGCTTGGAGGTCTACTCTGGAAACACCATATATTTT. Translated: CASSLEVYSGNTIYF. The variable domain in full, with the rest retrieved from reference TRBV5-1 and TRBJ1-3, is KAGVTQTPRYLIKTRGQQVTLSCSPISGHRSVSWYQQTPGQGLQFLFEYFSETQRNKGNFPGRFSGRQFSNSRSEMNVSTLELGDSALYLCASSLEVYSGNTIYFGEGSWLTVV.

The V and J genes are TRBV18 and TRBJ2-2, with D tentatively TRBD1 (5 bases). This CDR3 contains 15 residues. Trimming cost V 0 bases and J 9 bases, with 14 bases left between them. Germline-derived CDR1 and CDR2 are KGHSH and LQKENI. The CDR3 DNA follows: TGTGCCAGCTCACCACCCGCCAGGGTGGGCCGGGAGCTGTTTTTT. Protein product: CASSPPARVGRELFF. Full variable domain (remainder filled in from reference TRBV18 and TRBJ2-2): NAGVMQNPRHLVRRRGQEARLRCSPMKGHSHVYWYRQLPEEGLKFMVYLQKENIIDESGMPKERFSAEFPKEGPSILRIQQVVRGDSAAYFCASSPPARVGRELFFGEGSRLTVL.

The chain joins TRBV24-1 to TRBJ1-1; D is unclear. V was shortened by 1 base and J by 7 bases, with 9 bases between the two germline ends. The germline V gene has CDR1 KGHDR and CDR2 SFDVKD. The CDR3 totals 13 residues. In DNA, the CDR3 is TGTGCCACCAGTGATTTTAAGGGTATTGAAGCTTTCTTT. As protein: CATSDFKGIEAFF.